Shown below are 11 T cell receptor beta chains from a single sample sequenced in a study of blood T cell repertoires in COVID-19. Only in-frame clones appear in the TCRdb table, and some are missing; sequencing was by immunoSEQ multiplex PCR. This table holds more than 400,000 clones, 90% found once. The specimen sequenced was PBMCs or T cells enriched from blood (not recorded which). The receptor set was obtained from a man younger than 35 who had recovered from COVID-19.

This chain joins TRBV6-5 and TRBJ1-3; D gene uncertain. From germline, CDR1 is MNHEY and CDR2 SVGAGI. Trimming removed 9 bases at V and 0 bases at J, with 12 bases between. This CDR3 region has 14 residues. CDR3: CASMEGGSGNTIYF. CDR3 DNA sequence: TGTGCCAGTATGGAGGGCGGCTCTGGAAACACCATATATTTT.

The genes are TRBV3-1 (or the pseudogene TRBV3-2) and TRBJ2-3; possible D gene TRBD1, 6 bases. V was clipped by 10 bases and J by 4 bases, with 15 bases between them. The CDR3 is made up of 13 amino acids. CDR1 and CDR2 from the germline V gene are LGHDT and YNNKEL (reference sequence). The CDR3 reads CATRGFRADTQYF. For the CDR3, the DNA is TGTGCCACAAGGGGGTTTCGGGCAGATACGCAGTATTTT.

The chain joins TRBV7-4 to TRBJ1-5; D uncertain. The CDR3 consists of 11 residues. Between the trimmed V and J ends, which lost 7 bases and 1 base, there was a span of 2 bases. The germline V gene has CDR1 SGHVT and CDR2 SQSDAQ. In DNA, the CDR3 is TGTGCCAGCATAAGCAATCAGCCCCAGCATTTT. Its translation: CASISNQPQHF.

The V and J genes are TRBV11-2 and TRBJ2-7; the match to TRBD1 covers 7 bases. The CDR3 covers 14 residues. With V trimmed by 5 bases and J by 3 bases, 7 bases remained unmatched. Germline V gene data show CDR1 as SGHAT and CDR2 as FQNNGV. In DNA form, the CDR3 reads TGTGCCAGCAGCCCCCGGGACAGCGTCTACGAGCAGTACTTC. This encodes CASSPRDSVYEQYF. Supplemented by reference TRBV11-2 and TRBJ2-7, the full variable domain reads EAGVAQSPRYKIIEKRQSVAFWCNPISGHATLYWYQQILGQGPKLLIQFQNNGVVDDSQLPKDRFSAERLKGVDSTLKIQPAKLEDSAVYLCASSPRDSVYEQYFGPGTRLTVT.

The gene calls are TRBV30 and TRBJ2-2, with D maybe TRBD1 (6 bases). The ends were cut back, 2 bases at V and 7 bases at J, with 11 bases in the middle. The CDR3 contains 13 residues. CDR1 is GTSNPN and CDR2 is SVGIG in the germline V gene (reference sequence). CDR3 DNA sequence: TGTGCCTGGAGTAGGGGGAGAAACGGGGAGCTGTTTTTT. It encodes CAWSRGRNGELFF.

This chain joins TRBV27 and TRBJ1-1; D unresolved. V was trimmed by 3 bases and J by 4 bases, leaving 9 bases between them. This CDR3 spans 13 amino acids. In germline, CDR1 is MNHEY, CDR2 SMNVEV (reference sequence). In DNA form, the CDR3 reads TGTGCCAGCAGTTTGTCCGCGGGCACTGAAGCTTTCTTT. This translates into CASSLSAGTEAFF.

The CDR3 nucleotides read TGTGCCAGCAGTCCTGACAGGTTCTATGGCTACACCTTC. Its protein product is CASSPDRFYGYTF. This sequence joins TRBV12-3 or TRBV12-4 and TRBJ1-2, with a possible D match to TRBD1 (6 bases). CDR3 length equals 13 residues. With 5 bases removed from V and 4 bases from J, the gap between germline ends came to 11 bases.

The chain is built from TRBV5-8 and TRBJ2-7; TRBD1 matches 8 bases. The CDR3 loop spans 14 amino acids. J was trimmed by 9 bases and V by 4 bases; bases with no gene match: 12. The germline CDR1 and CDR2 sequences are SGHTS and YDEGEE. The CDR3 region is CASSVGQGLGGQYF. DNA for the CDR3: TGTGCCAGCAGCGTAGGACAGGGCCTTGGGGGGCAGTACTTC.

CDR3 sequence reads: CASSAPTGGVTEAFF. CDR3 coding DNA: TGTGCCAGCAGCGCGCCAACAGGGGGCGTCACTGAAGCTTTCTTT. V usage is TRBV5-4 and J usage is TRBJ1-1; 9 bases are a match to TRBD1. The J segment lost 4 bases and the V segment lost 4 bases, leaving 8 bases of the junction unmatched. The CDR3 is 15 residues long. Per germline, CDR1 SGHNT and CDR2 YYREEE (reference sequence).

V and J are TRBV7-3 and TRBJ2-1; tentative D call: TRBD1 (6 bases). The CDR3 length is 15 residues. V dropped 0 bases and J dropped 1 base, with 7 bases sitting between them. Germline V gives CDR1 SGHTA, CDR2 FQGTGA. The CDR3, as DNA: TGTGCCAGCAGCTTAACGACAGGTTCCTACAATGAGCAGTTCTTC. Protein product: CASSLTTGSYNEQFF.

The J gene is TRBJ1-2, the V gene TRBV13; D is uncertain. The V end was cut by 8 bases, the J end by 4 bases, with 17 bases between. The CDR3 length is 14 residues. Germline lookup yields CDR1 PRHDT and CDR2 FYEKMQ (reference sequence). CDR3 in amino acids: CASAPPGIAYGYTF. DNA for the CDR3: TGTGCCAGCGCCCCTCCCGGGATCGCCTATGGCTACACCTTC.